This TCR beta chain originates from a study of cytomegalovirus exposure and HLA in healthy donors. Findings and limits, study-wide: Later genetic work tied a missense DCLRE1C variant to beta-chain V and J trimming. The study listed approximately 160 cytomegalovirus-associated TCR beta chains. Usually a TCR sequence was rare, but some public TCRs were found in many donors. The authors later found TCR association rates varying by HLA locus, with DRB1 most and HLA-C fewest.

Trimming stripped 1 base from V and 0 bases from J, with 10 bases between. Germline-derived CDR1 and CDR2 are SGHRS and YFSETQ. This CDR3 comprises 15 residues. Remarks on this clone: Antigen unknown.

The PCR was carried out with 60 Vbeta primers and 13 Jbeta primers. Using immunoSEQ multiplex PCR, the repertoire was profiled, and TCRdb retains in-frame clones only, with some absent. The table has roughly 180,000 clones, just under 80% seen once. This clonotype was obtained from a woman under 40 in good health and CMV-seropositive. This chain links TRBV5-1 with TRBJ1-2, with a weak D call TRBD1 (6 bases). The sequenced sample consisted of PBMCs. CDR3 bases: TGCGCCAGCAGCTTGATTACAGGGACTAACTATGGCTACACCTTC. Its translation: CASSLITGTNYGYTF.